The 17 T cell receptor beta chains below come from one sample, sequenced in a study of shared clonotypes between healthy human individuals. Profiled with immunoSEQ multiplex PCR; TCRdb holds only in-frame clones, not every one. The sample has about 960,000 clones; roughly 72% are singletons. Input material: memory CD4+ T cells sorted from blood. Subset given: CD45RA-negative fraction. The receptor source for this set is a man younger than 35 in good health.

With regard to this clone: The sample has other DNA sequences that encode this CDR3 too. This chain uses TRBV30 with TRBJ1-1; D ambiguous. Deletions cut 2 bases from V and 1 base from J, with 8 bases between. The germline V gene encodes CDR1 GTSNPN and CDR2 SVGIG (reference sequence). This CDR3 comprises 13 residues. As DNA, the CDR3 is TGTGCCTGGAGTCTGACGGGGAACACTGAAGCTTTCTTT. The encoded protein is CAWSLTGNTEAFF.

V usage is TRBV7-3 and J usage is TRBJ1-6; possible D gene TRBD1, 6 bases. The germline gives CDR1 SGHTA, CDR2 FQGTGA. This CDR3 is built from 15 residues. Trimming took off 2 bases at V and 10 bases at J, with 15 bases between the two ends. In nucleotides, the CDR3 is TGTGCCAGCAGCTTAGATGTCCAGGGGACCTCACCCCTCCACTTT. It specifies CASSLDVQGTSPLHF.

The V gene is TRBV4-3, the J gene TRBJ1-5; no clear D gene. V shed 0 bases and J shed 4 bases, with 13 bases lying between them. Germline CDR1 and CDR2: LGHNA and YSLEER. This CDR3 has 16 amino acids. As DNA, the CDR3 is TGCGCCAGCAGCCAAGAACTTACGGGAAATAATCAGCCCCAGCATTTT. It encodes CASSQELTGNNQPQHF.

This clone was seen only a few times. The chain is built from TRBV5-1 and TRBJ1-1, with D unresolved. CDR1 is SGHRS and CDR2 is YFSETQ in the germline V gene. The CDR3 extends over 15 amino acids. With 0 bases removed from V and 0 bases from J, the gap between germline ends came to 9 bases. The CDR3 region has the DNA TGCGCCAGCAGCTTGGCCCAGAGTCTGAACACTGAAGCTTTCTTT. Amino acid sequence: CASSLAQSLNTEAFF.

A remark on this clone: This same CDR3 is encoded by further DNA sequences in the sample. The chain carries TRBV7-2 and TRBJ2-7; the match to TRBD2 covers 11 bases. CDR1 SGHTA and CDR2 FQGNSA come from the germline V gene. With V trimmed by 4 bases and J by 4 bases, 6 bases remained unmatched. This CDR3 region has 15 residues. The CDR3 protein is CASSSLAGGGYEQYF. CDR3 DNA: TGTGCCAGCAGCTCCTTAGCGGGAGGGGGATACGAGCAGTACTTC.

This chain joins TRBV5-4 and TRBJ2-5; 9 nucleotides align to TRBD1. Unmatched junction bases numbered 5, after V lost 4 bases and J lost 4 bases. Germline values: CDR1 SGHNT, CDR2 YYREEE (reference sequence). This CDR3 spans 14 amino acids. The CDR3 nucleotides read TGTGCCAGCAGCCCGAGGACAGGGGCAGAGACCCAGTACTTC. Translated: CASSPRTGAETQYF.

The V and J genes are TRBV6-5 and TRBJ2-7; 10 nucleotides agree with TRBD2. J gave up 7 bases and V 7 bases, and 13 bases lay outside the gene matches. Germline lookup yields CDR1 MNHEY and CDR2 SVGAGI. The CDR3 extends over 15 amino acids. The CDR3 here is CASIQLSSGRGEQYF. The CDR3 DNA is TGTGCCAGCATCCAGTTGTCTAGCGGGAGAGGAGAGCAGTACTTC.

The gene calls are TRBV5-4 and TRBJ2-7, with 7 bases identical to TRBD1. Germline values: CDR1 SGHNT, CDR2 YYREEE (reference sequence). The length of the CDR3 is 13 residues. J lost 2 bases, V lost 4 bases, and 3 bases had no gene match. The chain's CDR3 is CASSRDSAYEQYF. CDR3 bases: TGTGCCAGCAGCAGGGACAGCGCCTACGAGCAGTACTTC.

The gene calls are TRBV2 and TRBJ2-7; 9 bases match TRBD1. J gave up 5 bases and V 8 bases, and 10 bases lay outside the gene matches. Per the germline V gene, CDR1 is SNHLY and CDR2 is FYNNEI. This CDR3 comprises 14 residues. The CDR3 DNA follows: TGTGCCAGCTTTGTGGGACAGGGTACCCACGAGCAGTACTTC. Encoded protein: CASFVGQGTHEQYF.

In this sample, this clone turned up a few times. Other DNA sequences in this specimen translate into the identical CDR3. This chain connects TRBV30 to TRBJ1-1; TRBD1 matches at 7 bases. This CDR3 is 13 amino acids long. V shed 3 bases and J 2 bases; nucleotides not matched to a gene: 3. Germline lookup yields CDR1 GTSNPN and CDR2 SVGIG (reference sequence). In DNA form, the CDR3 reads TGTGCCTGGAGCCAGGGGGGTAACACTGAAGCTTTCTTT. Translation gives CAWSQGGNTEAFF.

The chain's CDR3 is CASYDRINQPQHF. The CDR3 DNA sequence: TGTGCCAGCTACGACAGAATCAATCAGCCCCAGCATTTT. The chain couples TRBV6-5 to TRBJ1-5; possibly TRBD1 for D (5 bases). V lost 8 bases, J lost 3 bases, and 11 bases lay in between. The CDR3 covers 13 residues. Germline-derived CDR1 and CDR2 are MNHEY and SVGAGI.

This chain uses TRBV10-3 with TRBJ1-6; weak D call: TRBD1 (6 bases). Per germline, CDR1 ENHRY and CDR2 SYGVKD. Trimming removed 8 bases at V and 8 bases at J, with 10 bases between. This CDR3 contains 12 residues. CDR3 protein: CAIGGPDSPLHF. CDR3 nucleotide sequence: TGTGCCATCGGGGGGCCAGATTCACCCCTCCACTTT.

This clone was seen more than once but under ten times. The chain combines TRBV6-1 with TRBJ1-3; D is uncertain. The V gene lost 1 base and the J gene lost 1 base, with 2 bases spanning the gap. Germline assignment: CDR1 MNHNS and CDR2 SASEGT. This CDR3 comprises 13 residues. The CDR3 DNA reads TGTGCCAGCAGTGAAGGGTCTGGAAACACCATATATTTT. Protein: CASSEGSGNTIYF.

The chain recombines TRBV20-1 with TRBJ2-1, with 9 positions matching TRBD2. The V gene end was trimmed by 4 bases and the J gene end by 15 bases; junction bases not matched to a gene: 7. Germline CDR1 DFQATT, CDR2 SNEGSKA (reference sequence). CDR3 length equals 11 residues. The DNA of the CDR3 is TGCAGTGCTAAAAGACTAGCGGCGGGGTTCTTC. Translated, it gives CSAKRLAAGFF.

The V call is TRBV4-1, the J call TRBJ2-6; TRBD1 aligns across 10 bases. The ends lost 1 base at V and 3 bases at J; junction bases unmatched: 6. The CDR3 covers 18 residues. CDR1 is MGHRA, CDR2 YSYEKL, per germline. The CDR3 region is CASSQGTGGDYGANVLTF. The CDR3 DNA reads TGCGCCAGCAGCCAAGGGACAGGGGGAGATTATGGGGCCAACGTCCTGACTTTC.

The chain is built from TRBV6-5 and TRBJ1-4; D is ambiguous. Germline V gene data show CDR1 as MNHEY and CDR2 as SVGAGI. V gave up 0 bases and J gave up 8 bases, with 13 bases separating them. The CDR3 runs 15 residues. Here the CDR3 DNA reads TGTGCCAGCAGTTACTCGAGCACAGCCAGGGAAAAACTGTTTTTT. Amino acids: CASSYSSTAREKLFF.

V and J are TRBV19 and TRBJ2-6, with D perhaps TRBD2 (6 bases). Germline V gives CDR1 LNHDA, CDR2 SQIVND (reference sequence). The CDR3 loop spans 15 amino acids. With 4 bases removed from V and 5 bases from J, the gap between germline ends came to 12 bases. DNA of the CDR3: TGTGCCAGTAGTACCTCAGGAGGGAGGGCCAACGTCCTGACTTTC. This translates into CASSTSGGRANVLTF.